These 18 T cell receptor beta chains were sequenced from one sample in a study of blood T cell repertoires in COVID-19. Produced via immunoSEQ multiplex PCR; TCRdb's table is partial and in-frame only. The sample lists a few hundred thousand clones; 80% to 90% were seen once. The material sequenced was peripheral blood. These TCRs come from a middle-aged man with acute or convalescent COVID-19.

The table lists this clone with a count of one. The chain uses TRBV6-1 and TRBJ2-1; TRBD2 matches 7 bases. The V segment lost 4 bases and the J segment 9 bases; nucleotides outside the gene matches: 18. Germline values: CDR1 MNHNS, CDR2 SASEGT. The CDR3 contains 17 residues. The CDR3 nucleotides read TGTGCCAGCAGTGGAGGCGACAGCTTCGGACTAGGAGGTGAGCAGTTCTTC. Translating gives CASSGGDSFGLGGEQFF.

V usage is TRBV5-1 and J usage is TRBJ1-2; 10 bases align to TRBD1. CDR3 length: 15 residues. The germline V gene has CDR1 SGHRS and CDR2 YFSETQ. J gave up 6 bases and V 4 bases, and 9 bases lay outside the gene matches. The DNA of the CDR3 is TGCGCCAGCAGCCTGAGGACAGGGGGAAAGGATGGCTACACCTTC. This gives the protein CASSLRTGGKDGYTF.

The chain is built from TRBV6-1 and TRBJ1-5; D may be TRBD1 (5 bases). Trimming shortened V by 3 bases and J by 6 bases, and 9 bases separated the two germline ends. Germline assignment: CDR1 MNHNS and CDR2 SASEGT. The CDR3 sequence is 13 residues long. CDR3 nucleotide sequence: TGTGCCAGCAGTGACCTAGGGGCTCAGCCCCAGCATTTT. Translating gives CASSDLGAQPQHF.

In the case of this clone: The same CDR3 is also encoded by other DNA sequences in this sample. The chain is built from TRBV11-2 and TRBJ1-3; no reliable D call. Trimming took off 0 bases at V and 0 bases at J, with 3 bases between the two ends. The CDR3 is 14 residues long. Germline CDR1 SGHAT, CDR2 FQNNGV. For the CDR3, the DNA is TGTGCCAGCAGCTTAGATAGCTCTGGAAACACCATATATTTT. It encodes CASSLDSSGNTIYF.

This chain uses TRBV5-6 with TRBJ1-2, with 7 positions matching TRBD1. V shed 3 bases, J shed 7 bases, and the junction held 9 bases outside the gene matches. The CDR3 is 14 amino acids. Germline V lookup: CDR1 SGHDT, CDR2 YYEEEE. The chain's CDR3 is CASSWAGTAGGYTF. In DNA form, the CDR3 reads TGTGCCAGCAGCTGGGCCGGGACAGCGGGTGGCTACACCTTC.

Written as DNA, the CDR3 is TGTGCCAGCAGTAGCGGGGGGGCTAGCACAGATACGCAGTATTTT. Its protein is CASSSGGASTDTQYF. The chain joins TRBV2 to TRBJ2-3; 10 bases agree with TRBD2. Germline values: CDR1 SNHLY, CDR2 FYNNEI. The junction had 2 bases not matched to a gene; V was cut back by 5 bases and J by 0 bases. The CDR3 is 15 amino acids.

The rearrangement uses TRBV5-8 and TRBJ1-2; no firm D call. The CDR3 has 12 residues. Trimming stripped 1 base from V and 4 bases from J, with 5 bases between. From germline, CDR1 is SGHTS and CDR2 YDEGEE. DNA of the CDR3: TGTGCCAGCAGCTTGAATAGCTATGGCTACACCTTC. Protein: CASSLNSYGYTF.

The rearrangement joins TRBV7-2 to TRBJ2-7; tentatively, D is TRBD2 (5 bases). This CDR3 has 15 amino acids. The germline V gene encodes CDR1 SGHTA and CDR2 FQGNSA. The ends were cut back, 0 bases at V and 3 bases at J, with 12 bases in the middle. The CDR3 loop is CASSLARGLNYEQYF. DNA of the CDR3: TGTGCCAGCAGCTTAGCGCGCGGACTTAACTACGAGCAGTACTTC.

The chain recombines TRBV23-1 with TRBJ2-7; 7 bases align to TRBD1. TRBV23-1 has ORF status, its function being uncertain. The V and J ends lost 2 bases and 9 bases, in that order; junction bases with no gene match: 4. This CDR3 contains 12 residues. The CDR3 DNA reads TGCGCCAGCAGTCAAAAACAGGGGAGGCAGTACTTC. It specifies CASSQKQGRQYF.

The CDR3 protein is CASSLGVSSPHYGYTF. As DNA, the CDR3 is TGTGCCAGCAGCTTGGGGGTTAGCTCCCCGCATTATGGCTACACCTTC. The chain recombines TRBV5-5 with TRBJ1-2; D call uncertain. This CDR3 has 16 residues. Trimming shortened V by 0 bases and J by 5 bases, and 17 bases separated the two germline ends. Germline values: CDR1 SGHKS, CDR2 YYEKEE (reference sequence).

The chain links TRBV14 to TRBJ2-1, with 12 bases lining up with TRBD2. The CDR3 loop spans 17 amino acids. CDR1 and CDR2 from the germline V gene are SGHDN and FVKESK. V dropped 1 base and J dropped 2; count of bases not matched to a gene: 3. The CDR3 sequence is CASSQGRTSGAYNEQFF. The CDR3 DNA sequence: TGTGCCAGCAGCCAAGGAAGGACTAGCGGGGCCTACAATGAGCAGTTCTTC.

The rearrangement joins TRBV5-4 to TRBJ1-3, with TRBD1 as a possible D gene (5 bases). V dropped 0 bases and J dropped 0 bases, with 10 bases sitting between them. The CDR3 covers 16 residues. Germline loops: CDR1 SGHNT, CDR2 YYREEE (reference sequence). The CDR3 sequence is CASSLGGLDSGNTIYF. In DNA form, the CDR3 reads TGTGCCAGCAGCTTGGGGGGACTGGACTCTGGAAACACCATATATTTT.

This chain connects TRBV29-1 to TRBJ2-7; D might be TRBD2 (7 bases). The germline gives CDR1 SQVTM, CDR2 ANQGSEA. The CDR3 consists of 14 residues. V lost 3 bases, J lost 5 bases, and 17 bases lay in between. The CDR3 DNA follows: TGCAGCGTTGAGCGGGGGCTCTCAACTAACGAGCAGTACTTC. Translation gives CSVERGLSTNEQYF.

The chain employs TRBV4-2 and TRBJ1-4; D possibly corresponds to TRBD1 (5 bases). The CDR3 spans 15 residues. The V gene's germline CDR1 is LGHNA and CDR2 YNFKEQ. V shed 0 bases and J shed 7 bases, with 12 bases lying between them. The CDR3 loop is CASSQETTGGEKLFF. DNA of the CDR3: TGTGCCAGCAGCCAAGAGACCACAGGTGGTGAAAAACTGTTTTTT.

As DNA, the CDR3 is TGTGCCTGGGACACAGGGACCTACGAGCAGTACTTC. This translates into CAWDTGTYEQYF. This sequence joins TRBV30 and TRBJ2-7; maybe TRBD1 (6 bases). This CDR3 region has 12 residues. V dropped 5 bases and J dropped 2 bases, with 10 bases sitting between them. CDR1 and CDR2 from the germline V gene are GTSNPN and SVGIG (reference sequence).

This chain connects TRBV14 to TRBJ2-1; 9 bases agree with TRBD2. The V gene's germline CDR1 is SGHDN and CDR2 FVKESK. CDR3 length: 12 amino acids. V was pared by 2 bases and J by 12 bases, with 2 bases of the junction left unmatched. This CDR3 is CASSQQAGGQFF. The CDR3 coding sequence is TGTGCCAGCAGCCAACAAGCGGGGGGGCAGTTCTTC.

In its sample, this clone was seen many times. V and J are TRBV6-4 and TRBJ1-2, with 8 bases lining up with TRBD1. J lost 4 bases, V lost 3 bases, and 10 bases had no gene match. The CDR3 length is 16 residues. From germline, CDR1 is MRHNA and CDR2 SNTAGT. CDR3 DNA: TGTGCCAGCAGTGATTCCAATACAGGGGGGGGCTATGGCTACACCTTC. It specifies CASSDSNTGGGYGYTF.

This clone was picked up one time. J is TRBJ1-2 and V is TRBV6-5, with 7 bases matching TRBD1. The trim removed 2 bases at V and 0 bases at J, leaving 3 bases unmatched. There are 15 residues in the CDR3. The germline V gene has CDR1 MNHEY and CDR2 SVGAGI. This CDR3 reads CASSYATGSNYGYTF. DNA of the CDR3: TGTGCCAGCAGTTACGCGACAGGGTCTAACTATGGCTACACCTTC.